Detailed here is one T cell receptor (beta chain). Germline V gene data show CDR1 as SGDLS and CDR2 as YYNGEE. The V and J ends lost 4 bases and 6 bases respectively, with 17 bases between them. This CDR3 comprises 15 residues. This specimen comes from a study of blood T cell repertoires in COVID-19. Across the whole study: Researchers got acute and convalescent COVID-19 samples from the United States, Italy and Spain. From T cells, B-cell-depleted T cells, or PBMCs came the material, which was cDNA or gDNA.

Seattle's enrolled individuals joined amid active infection and were then monitored longitudinally. Original methodology: By means of reference gene primer amplification, nucleated cell counts were estimated. The method was immunoSEQ multiplex PCR; TCRdb's version includes in-frame clones alone and lacks a portion of them. D and trimming were read from the DNA, whereas the V and J calls and clone size are those reported in that table. The sample has 250,000 to 300,000 clones; around nine tenths are singletons. The sequenced sample was peripheral blood. The chain combines TRBV9 with TRBJ1-5; tentatively, D is TRBD1 (6 bases). The sequence came from a woman in her 30s with COVID-19, enrolled during active disease. CDR3 DNA sequence: TGTGCCAGCAGCCCCCGTGGGGGCCCGGGTCAGCCCCAGCATTTT. It codes for CASSPRGGPGQPQHF.